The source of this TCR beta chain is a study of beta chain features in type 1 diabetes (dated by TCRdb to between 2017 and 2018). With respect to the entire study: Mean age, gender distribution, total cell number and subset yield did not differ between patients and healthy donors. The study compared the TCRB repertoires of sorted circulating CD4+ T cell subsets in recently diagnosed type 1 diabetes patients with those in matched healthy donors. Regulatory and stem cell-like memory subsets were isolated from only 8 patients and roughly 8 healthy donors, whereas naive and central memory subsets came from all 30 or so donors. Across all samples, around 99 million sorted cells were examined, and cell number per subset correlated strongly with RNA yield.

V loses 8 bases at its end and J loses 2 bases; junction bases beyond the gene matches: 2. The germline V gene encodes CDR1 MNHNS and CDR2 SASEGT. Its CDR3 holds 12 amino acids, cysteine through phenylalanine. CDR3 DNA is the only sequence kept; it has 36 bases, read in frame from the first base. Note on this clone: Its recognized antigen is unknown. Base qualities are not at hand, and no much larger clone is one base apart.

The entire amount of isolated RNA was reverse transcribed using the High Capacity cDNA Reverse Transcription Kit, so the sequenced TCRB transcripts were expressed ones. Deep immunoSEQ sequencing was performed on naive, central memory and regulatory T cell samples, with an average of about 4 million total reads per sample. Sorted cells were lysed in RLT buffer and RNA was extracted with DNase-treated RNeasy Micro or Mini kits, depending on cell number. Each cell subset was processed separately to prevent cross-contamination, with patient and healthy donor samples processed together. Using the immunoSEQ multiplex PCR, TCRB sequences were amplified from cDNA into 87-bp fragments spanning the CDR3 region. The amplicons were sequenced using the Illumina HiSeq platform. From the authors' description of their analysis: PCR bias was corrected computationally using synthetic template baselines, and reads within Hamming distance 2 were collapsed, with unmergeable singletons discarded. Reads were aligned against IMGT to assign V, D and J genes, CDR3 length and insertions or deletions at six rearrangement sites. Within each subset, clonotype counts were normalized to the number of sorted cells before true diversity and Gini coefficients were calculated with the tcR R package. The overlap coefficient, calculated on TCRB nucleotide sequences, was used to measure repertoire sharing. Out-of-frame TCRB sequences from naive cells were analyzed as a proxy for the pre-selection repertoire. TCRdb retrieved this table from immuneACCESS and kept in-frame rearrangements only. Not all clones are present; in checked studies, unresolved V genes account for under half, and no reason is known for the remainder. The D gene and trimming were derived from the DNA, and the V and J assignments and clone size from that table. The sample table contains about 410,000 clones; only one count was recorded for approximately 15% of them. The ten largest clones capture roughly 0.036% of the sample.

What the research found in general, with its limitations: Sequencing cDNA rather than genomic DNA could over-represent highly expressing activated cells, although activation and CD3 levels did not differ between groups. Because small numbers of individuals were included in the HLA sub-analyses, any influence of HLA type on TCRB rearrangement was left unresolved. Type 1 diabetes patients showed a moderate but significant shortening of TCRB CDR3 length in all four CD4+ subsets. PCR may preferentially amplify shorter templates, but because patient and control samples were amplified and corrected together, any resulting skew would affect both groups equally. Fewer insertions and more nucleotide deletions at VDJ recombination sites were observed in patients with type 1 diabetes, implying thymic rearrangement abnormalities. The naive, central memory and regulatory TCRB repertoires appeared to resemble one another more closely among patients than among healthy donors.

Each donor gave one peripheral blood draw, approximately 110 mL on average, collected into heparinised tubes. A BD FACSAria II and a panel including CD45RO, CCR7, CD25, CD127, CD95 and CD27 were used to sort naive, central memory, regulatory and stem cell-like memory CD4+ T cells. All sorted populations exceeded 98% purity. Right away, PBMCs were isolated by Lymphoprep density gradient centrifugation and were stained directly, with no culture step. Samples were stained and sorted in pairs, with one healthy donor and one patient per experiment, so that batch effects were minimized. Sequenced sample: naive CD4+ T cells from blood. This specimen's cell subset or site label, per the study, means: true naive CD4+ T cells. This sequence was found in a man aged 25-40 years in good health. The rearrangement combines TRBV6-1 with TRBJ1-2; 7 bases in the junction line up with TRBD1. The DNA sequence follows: TGTGCCAGCCAGGGACAGAACTATGGCTACACCTTC. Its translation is CASQGQNYGYTF.